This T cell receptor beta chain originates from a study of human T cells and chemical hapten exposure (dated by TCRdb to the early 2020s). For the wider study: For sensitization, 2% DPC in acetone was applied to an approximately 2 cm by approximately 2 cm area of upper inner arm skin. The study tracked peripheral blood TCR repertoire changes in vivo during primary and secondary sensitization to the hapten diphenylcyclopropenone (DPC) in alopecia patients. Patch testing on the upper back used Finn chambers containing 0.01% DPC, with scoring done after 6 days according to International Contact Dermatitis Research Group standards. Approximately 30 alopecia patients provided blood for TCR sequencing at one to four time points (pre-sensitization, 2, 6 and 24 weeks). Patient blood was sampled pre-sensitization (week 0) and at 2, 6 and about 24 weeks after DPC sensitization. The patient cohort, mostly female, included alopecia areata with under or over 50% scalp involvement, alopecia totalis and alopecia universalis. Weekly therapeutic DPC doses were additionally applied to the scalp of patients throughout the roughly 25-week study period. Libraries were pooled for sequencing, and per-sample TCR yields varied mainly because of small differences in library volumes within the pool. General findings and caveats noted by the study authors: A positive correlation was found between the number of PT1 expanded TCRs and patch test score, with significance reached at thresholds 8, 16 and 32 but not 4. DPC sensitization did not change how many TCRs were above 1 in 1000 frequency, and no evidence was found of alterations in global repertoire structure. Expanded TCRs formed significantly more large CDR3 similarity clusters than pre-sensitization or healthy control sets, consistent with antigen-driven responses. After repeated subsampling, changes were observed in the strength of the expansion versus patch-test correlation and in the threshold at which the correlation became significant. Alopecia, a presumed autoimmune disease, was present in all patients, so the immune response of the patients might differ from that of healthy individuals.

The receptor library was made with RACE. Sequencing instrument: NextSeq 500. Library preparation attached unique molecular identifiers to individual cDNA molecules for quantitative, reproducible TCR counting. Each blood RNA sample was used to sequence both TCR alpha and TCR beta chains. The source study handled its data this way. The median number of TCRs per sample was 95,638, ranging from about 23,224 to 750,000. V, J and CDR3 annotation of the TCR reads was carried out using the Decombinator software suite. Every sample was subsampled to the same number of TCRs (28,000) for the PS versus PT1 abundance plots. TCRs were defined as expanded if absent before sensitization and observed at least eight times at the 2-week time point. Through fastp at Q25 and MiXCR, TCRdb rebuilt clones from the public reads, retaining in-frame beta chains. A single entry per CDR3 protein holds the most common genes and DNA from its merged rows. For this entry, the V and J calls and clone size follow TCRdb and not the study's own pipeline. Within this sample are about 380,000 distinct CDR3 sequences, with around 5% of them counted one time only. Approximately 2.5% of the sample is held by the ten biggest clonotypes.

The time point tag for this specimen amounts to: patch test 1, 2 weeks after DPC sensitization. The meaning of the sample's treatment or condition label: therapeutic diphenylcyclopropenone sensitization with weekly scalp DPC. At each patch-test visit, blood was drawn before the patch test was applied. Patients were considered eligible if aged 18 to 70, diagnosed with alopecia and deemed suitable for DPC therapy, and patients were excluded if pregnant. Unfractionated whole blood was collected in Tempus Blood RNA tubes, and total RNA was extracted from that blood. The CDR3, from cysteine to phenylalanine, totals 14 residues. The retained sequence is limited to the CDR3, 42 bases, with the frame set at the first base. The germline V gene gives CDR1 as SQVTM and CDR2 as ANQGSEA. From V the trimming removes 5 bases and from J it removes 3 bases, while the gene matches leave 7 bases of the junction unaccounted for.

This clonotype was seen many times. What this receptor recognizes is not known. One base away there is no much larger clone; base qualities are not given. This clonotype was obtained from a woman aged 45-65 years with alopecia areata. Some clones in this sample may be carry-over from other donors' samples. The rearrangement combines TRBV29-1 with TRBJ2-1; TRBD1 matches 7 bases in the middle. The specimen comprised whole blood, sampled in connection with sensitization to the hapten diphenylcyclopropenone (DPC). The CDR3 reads CSVNQGVGYNEQFF. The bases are TGCAGCGTTAACCAGGGGGTGGGCTACAATGAGCAGTTCTTC.